The T cell receptor beta chain under discussion was sequenced for a study of graft-versus-host responses after intestinal transplantation. About the research overall: All recipients were given anti-thymocyte globulin induction, and tacrolimus and steroids were then administered for roughly three years.

The table came from immunoSEQ multiplex PCR; TCRdb's copy has only in-frame clones and leaves some out. This sample yields approximately 100,000 clones, of which roughly 82% are seen a single time; more than 1.4% belongs to the top ten. Germline loops: CDR1 SGHRS, CDR2 YFSETQ. The CDR3 spans 16 residues. V lost 4 bases, J lost 0 bases, and 7 bases stayed unmatched. The TCR sequence derives from a human patient who received an intestinal transplant, so some T cells may come from the graft donor. The material sequenced was PBMCs, taken 255 days after intestinal transplant. V and J are TRBV5-1 and TRBJ1-3; 7 nucleotides match TRBD1. The CDR3, as DNA: TGCGCCAGCAGCCCGGGACAGAGCAACTCTGGAAACACCATATATTTT. Its translation: CASSPGQSNSGNTIYF.